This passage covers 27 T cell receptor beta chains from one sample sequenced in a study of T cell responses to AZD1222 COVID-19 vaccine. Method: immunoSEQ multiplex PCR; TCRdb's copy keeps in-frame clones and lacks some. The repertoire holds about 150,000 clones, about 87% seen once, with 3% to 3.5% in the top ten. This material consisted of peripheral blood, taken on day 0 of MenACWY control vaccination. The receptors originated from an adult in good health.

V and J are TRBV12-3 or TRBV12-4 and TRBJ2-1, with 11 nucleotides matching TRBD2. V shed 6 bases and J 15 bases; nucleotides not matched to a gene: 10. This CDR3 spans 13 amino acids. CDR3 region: CASSALSGRATFF. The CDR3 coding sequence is TGTGCCAGCAGCGCCCTTAGCGGGAGGGCAACGTTCTTC.

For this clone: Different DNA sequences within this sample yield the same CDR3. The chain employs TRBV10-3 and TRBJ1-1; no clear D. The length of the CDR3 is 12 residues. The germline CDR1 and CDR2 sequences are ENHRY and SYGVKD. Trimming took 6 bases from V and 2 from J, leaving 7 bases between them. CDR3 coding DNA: TGTGCCATCAGGGGTACCAACACTGAAGCTTTCTTT. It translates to CAIRGTNTEAFF.

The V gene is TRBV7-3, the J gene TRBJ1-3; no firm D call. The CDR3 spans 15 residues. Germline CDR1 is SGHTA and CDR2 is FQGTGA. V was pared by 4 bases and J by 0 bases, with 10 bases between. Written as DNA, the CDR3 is TGTGCCAGCAGCTATGACGGCAGCTCTGGAAACACCATATATTTT. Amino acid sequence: CASSYDGSSGNTIYF. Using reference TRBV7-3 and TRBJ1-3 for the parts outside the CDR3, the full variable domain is GAGVSQTPSNKVTEKGKYVELRCDPISGHTALYWYRQSLGQGPEFLIYFQGTGAADDSGLPNDRFFAVRPEGSVSTLKIQRTERGDSAVYLCASSYDGSSGNTIYFGEGSWLTVV.

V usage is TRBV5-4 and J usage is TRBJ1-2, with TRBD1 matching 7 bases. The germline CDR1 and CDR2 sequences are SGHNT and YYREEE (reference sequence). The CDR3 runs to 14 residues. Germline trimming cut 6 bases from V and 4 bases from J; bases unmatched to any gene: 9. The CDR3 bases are TGTGCCAGCAACAAAGGGACAGAAAGCTATGGCTACACCTTC. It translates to CASNKGTESYGYTF.

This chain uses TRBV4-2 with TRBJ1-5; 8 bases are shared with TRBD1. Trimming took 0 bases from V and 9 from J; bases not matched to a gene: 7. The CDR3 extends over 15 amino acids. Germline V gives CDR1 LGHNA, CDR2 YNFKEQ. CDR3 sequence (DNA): TGTGCCAGCAGCCAAGATCTGACAGGGGAACGGCCCCAGCATTTT. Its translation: CASSQDLTGERPQHF.

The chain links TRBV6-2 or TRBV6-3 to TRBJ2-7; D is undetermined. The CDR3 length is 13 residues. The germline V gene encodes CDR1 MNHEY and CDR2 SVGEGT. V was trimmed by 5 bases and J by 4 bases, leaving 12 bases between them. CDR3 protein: CASSVRPPYEQYF. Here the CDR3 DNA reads TGTGCCAGCAGTGTCCGACCCCCTTACGAGCAGTACTTC.

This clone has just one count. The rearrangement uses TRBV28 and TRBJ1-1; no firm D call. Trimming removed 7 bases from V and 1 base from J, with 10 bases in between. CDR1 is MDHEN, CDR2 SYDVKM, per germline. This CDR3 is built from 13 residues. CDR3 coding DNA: TGTGCCAGCATCGTACGGGGGAACACTGAAGCTTTCTTT. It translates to CASIVRGNTEAFF.

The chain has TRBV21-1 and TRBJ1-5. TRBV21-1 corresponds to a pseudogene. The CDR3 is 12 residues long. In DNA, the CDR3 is TGTGCCAGCAGGAGGGGAGGACAGCCCCAGCATTTT. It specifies CASRRGGQPQHF.

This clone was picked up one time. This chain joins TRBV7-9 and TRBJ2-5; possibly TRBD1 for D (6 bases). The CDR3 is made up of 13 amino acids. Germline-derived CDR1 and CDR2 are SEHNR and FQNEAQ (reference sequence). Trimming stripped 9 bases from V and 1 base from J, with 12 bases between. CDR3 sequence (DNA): TGTGCCAGAAGTGTGACAGGCCAAGAGACCCAGTACTTC. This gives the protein CARSVTGQETQYF.

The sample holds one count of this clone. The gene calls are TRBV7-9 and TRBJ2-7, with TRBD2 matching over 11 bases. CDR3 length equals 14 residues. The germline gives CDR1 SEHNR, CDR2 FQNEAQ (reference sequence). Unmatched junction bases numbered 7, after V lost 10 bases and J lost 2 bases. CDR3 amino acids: CATSGLADTYEQYF. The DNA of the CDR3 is TGTGCCACCTCGGGACTAGCGGATACCTACGAGCAGTACTTC.

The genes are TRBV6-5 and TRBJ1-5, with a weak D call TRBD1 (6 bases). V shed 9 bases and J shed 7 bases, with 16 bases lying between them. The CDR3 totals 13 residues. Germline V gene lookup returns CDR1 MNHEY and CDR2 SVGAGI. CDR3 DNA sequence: TGTGCCAGTTCTAACAGGGAAGAACAGCCCCAGCATTTT. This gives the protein CASSNREEQPQHF.

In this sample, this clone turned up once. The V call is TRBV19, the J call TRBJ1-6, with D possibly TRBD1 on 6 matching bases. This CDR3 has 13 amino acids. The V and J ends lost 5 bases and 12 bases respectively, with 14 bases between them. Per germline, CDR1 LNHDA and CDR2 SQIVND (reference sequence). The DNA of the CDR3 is TGTGCCAGTAGTTTCACAGGGAGACAACCCCTCCACTTT. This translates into CASSFTGRQPLHF.

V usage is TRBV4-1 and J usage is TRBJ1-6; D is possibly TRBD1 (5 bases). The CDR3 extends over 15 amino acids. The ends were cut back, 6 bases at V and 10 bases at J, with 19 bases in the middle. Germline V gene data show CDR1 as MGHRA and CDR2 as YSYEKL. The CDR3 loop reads CASRTGTLFPSPLHF. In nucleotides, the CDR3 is TGCGCCAGCAGAACCGGGACTCTATTCCCATCACCCCTCCACTTT.

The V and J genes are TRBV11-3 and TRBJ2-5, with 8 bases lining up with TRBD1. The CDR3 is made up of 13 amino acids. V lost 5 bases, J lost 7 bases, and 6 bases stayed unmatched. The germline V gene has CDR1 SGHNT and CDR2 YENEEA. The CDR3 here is CASSTGQGPTQYF. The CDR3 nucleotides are TGTGCCAGCAGCACAGGACAGGGCCCGACCCAGTACTTC.

In nucleotides, the CDR3 is TGTGCCAGCAGCGCAACAGGATCCTATTCACCCCTCCACTTT. This encodes CASSATGSYSPLHF. V gene TRBV7-8 combines with J gene TRBJ1-6, with a tentative D call TRBD1 (5 bases). Germline V gene lookup returns CDR1 SGHVS and CDR2 FQNEAQ. V was shortened by 5 bases and J by 8 bases, with 13 bases between the two germline ends. The CDR3 has 14 residues.

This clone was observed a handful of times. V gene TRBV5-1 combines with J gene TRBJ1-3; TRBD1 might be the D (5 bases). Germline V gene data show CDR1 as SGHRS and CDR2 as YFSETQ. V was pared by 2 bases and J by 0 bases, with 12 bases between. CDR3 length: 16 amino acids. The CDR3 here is CASSFRDFSSGNTIYF. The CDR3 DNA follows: TGCGCCAGCAGCTTCCGGGACTTTAGCTCTGGAAACACCATATATTTT.

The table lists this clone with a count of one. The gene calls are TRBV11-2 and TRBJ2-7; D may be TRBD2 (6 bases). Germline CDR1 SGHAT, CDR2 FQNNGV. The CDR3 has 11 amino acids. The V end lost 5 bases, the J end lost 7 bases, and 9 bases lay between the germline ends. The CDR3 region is CASSPGLEQYF. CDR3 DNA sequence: TGTGCCAGCAGCCCCGGACTAGAGCAGTACTTC. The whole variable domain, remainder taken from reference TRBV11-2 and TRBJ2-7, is EAGVAQSPRYKIIEKRQSVAFWCNPISGHATLYWYQQILGQGPKLLIQFQNNGVVDDSQLPKDRFSAERLKGVDSTLKIQPAKLEDSAVYLCASSPGLEQYFGPGTRLTVT.

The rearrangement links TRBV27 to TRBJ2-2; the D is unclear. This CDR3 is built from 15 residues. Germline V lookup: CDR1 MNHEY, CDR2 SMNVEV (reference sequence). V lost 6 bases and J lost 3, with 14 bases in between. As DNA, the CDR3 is TGTGCCAGCAGGGGAATTAGGGCGCACACCGGGGAGCTGTTTTTT. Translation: CASRGIRAHTGELFF.

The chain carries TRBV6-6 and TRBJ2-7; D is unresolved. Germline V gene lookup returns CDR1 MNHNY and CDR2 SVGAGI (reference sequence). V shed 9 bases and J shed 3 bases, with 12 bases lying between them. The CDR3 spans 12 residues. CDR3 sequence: CASAWVFYEQYF. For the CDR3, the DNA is TGTGCCAGTGCGTGGGTTTTCTACGAGCAGTACTTC.

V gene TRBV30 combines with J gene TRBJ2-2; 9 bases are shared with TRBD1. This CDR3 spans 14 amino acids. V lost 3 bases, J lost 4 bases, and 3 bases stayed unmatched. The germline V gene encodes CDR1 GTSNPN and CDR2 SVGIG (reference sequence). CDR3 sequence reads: CAWRQGAFTGELFF. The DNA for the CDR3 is TGTGCCTGGAGACAGGGGGCTTTCACCGGGGAGCTGTTTTTT.

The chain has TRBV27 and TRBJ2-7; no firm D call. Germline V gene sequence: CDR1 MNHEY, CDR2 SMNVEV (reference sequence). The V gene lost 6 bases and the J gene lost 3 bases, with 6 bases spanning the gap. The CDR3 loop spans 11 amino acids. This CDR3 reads CASRPFYEQYF. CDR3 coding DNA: TGTGCCAGCAGACCCTTCTACGAGCAGTACTTC.

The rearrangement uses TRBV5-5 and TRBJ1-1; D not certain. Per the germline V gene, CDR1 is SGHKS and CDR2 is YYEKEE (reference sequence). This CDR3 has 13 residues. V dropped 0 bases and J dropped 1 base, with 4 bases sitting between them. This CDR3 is CASSLEGNTEAFF. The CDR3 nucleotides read TGTGCCAGCAGCTTGGAGGGGAACACTGAAGCTTTCTTT.

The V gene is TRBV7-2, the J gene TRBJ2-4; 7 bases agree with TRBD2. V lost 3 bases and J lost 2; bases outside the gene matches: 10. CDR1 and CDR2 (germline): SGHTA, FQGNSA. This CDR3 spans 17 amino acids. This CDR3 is CASSLDGWEGTKNIQYF. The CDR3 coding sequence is TGTGCCAGCAGCTTGGACGGATGGGAGGGCACCAAAAACATTCAGTACTTC.

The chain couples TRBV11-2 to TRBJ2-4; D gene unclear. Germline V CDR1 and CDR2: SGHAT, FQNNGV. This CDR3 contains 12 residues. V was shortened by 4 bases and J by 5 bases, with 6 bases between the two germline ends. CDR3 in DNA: TGTGCCAGCAGCTCCATAGAAAACATTCAGTACTTC. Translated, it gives CASSSIENIQYF.

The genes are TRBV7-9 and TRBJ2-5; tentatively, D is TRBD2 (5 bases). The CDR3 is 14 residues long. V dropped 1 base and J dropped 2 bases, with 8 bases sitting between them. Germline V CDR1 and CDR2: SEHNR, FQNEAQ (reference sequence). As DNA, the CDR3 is TGTGCCAGCAGCTTAGTAGGACTTCAAGAGACCCAGTACTTC. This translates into CASSLVGLQETQYF.

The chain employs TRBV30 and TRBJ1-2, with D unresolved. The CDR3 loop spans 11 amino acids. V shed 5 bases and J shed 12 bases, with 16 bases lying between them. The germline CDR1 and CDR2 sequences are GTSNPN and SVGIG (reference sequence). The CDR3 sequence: CAWSSGRLHTF. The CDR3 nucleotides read TGTGCCTGGTCATCTGGGAGGTTGCACACCTTC.

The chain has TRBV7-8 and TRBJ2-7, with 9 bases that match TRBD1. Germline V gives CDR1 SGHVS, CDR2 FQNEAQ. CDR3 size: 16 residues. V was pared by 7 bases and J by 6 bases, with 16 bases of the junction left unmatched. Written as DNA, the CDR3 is TGTGCCAGCACCTTCCTATTGGGACAGGGCAGCGGCGAGCAGTACTTC. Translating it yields CASTFLLGQGSGEQYF. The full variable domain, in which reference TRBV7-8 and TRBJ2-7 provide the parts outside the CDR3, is GAGVSQSPRYKVAKRGQDVALRCDPISGHVSLFWYQQALGQGPEFLTYFQNEAQLDKSGLPSDRFFAERPEGSVSTLKIQRTQQEDSAVYLCASTFLLGQGSGEQYFGPGTRLTVT.